This T cell receptor (beta chain) derives from a study of tumor-infiltrating lymphocytes in oesophageal squamous cell carcinoma. Via MiXCR, TCRdb re-called the PCR reads, giving one row per CDR3 protein. The repertoire holds 15,000 to 20,000 distinct CDR3 sequences, with less than 50% as singletons. The CDR3 has 13 amino acids. CDR1 SGHTA and CDR2 FQGNSA come from the germline V gene. Trimming shortened V by 5 bases and J by 6 bases, and 12 bases separated the two germline ends. V is TRBV7-2 and J is TRBJ2-3; weak D call: TRBD2 (5 bases). The clonotype originates from a female donor with esophageal squamous cell carcinoma. Material for sequencing was normal esophageal tissue next to the tumor. CDR3 DNA sequence: TGTGCCAGCAGCCCTGGACTGGAGGATACGCAGTATTTT. Translating it yields CASSPGLEDTQYF.